The clone carrying this T cell receptor beta chain was counted at least ten times. Its antigen is unknown. The V end was cut by 0 bases, the J end by 2 bases, with 11 bases between. The CDR3 runs 16 residues. Per germline, CDR1 MNHEY and CDR2 SVGEGT. The sample belongs to a study of blood T cells in healthy people across ages. The wider study: When template switching was applied, about one barcoded beta molecule was captured per two T cells. Overall study results and limits: Donors of long life had a larger count of naive CD4+ cells and greater diversity than aged donors. The recorded TCR beta diversity per million T cells decreased in a roughly linear manner with age.

No fewer than 7 million PBMCs went into each sample. Primers used in a second PCR of about 7 to 11 cycles were a sample-barcoded 5' primer and a J-beta primer mix. TCRdb ran MiXCR on the 5' RACE reads and lists one entry per CDR3 protein. Here the sample spans some 1.5 million distinct CDR3 sequences, approximately 30% being singletons. The TCR sequence derives from a young woman in good health. V is TRBV6-2 or TRBV6-3 and J is TRBJ2-4, with D possibly TRBD1 on 6 matching bases. Source material: blood. The CDR3 region is CASSYSEGGSKNIQYF. The CDR3, as DNA: TGTGCCAGCAGTTACTCCGAAGGGGGTTCCAAAAACATTCAGTACTTC.